This T cell receptor beta chain is from a study of response to subunit inactivated influenza vaccine. Study results and caveats: It was suggested by the authors that few new T cells are recruited by each seasonal influenza vaccination.

About this clonotype: As yet, its antigen is unknown.

With 5 bases removed from V and 2 bases from J, the gap between germline ends came to 12 bases. CDR3 size: 15 residues. From the RT-PCR reads, TCRdb called clonotypes with MiXCR, one entry per CDR3 protein. The sample holds over 750,000 distinct CDR3 sequences, around 20% seen once. The TCR comes from a man aged 50-60 years who received an inactivated influenza vaccine. This chain uses TRBV12-3 or TRBV12-4 with TRBJ1-4; perhaps TRBD1 as D (5 bases). Source: PBMCs from blood, taken more than 4 days after vaccination. The CDR3 nucleotides read TGTGCCAGCAGTGCCCGGGGGTTTACTAATGAAAAACTGTTTTTT. As protein: CASSARGFTNEKLFF.